The 26 T cell receptor beta chains below were found in one sample sequenced in a study of blood T cell repertoires in COVID-19. The data were produced by immunoSEQ multiplex PCR, yet TCRdb's version contains in-frame clones alone and is incomplete. Of about 440,000 clones in the sample, about nine tenths were seen once. Sequencing was carried out using PBMCs or T cells enriched from blood (not recorded which). Receptor source: a man between 18 and 29 years old who had recovered from COVID-19.

CDR3 sequence (DNA): TGTGCCAGCACGGAGAGCGCAACTAATGAAAAACTGTTTTTT. Its protein is CASTESATNEKLFF. This sequence joins TRBV28 and TRBJ1-4, with D hard to call. Trimming took 7 bases from V and 0 from J, leaving 9 bases between them. This CDR3 spans 14 amino acids. CDR1 and CDR2 from the germline V gene are MDHEN and SYDVKM. Variable domain in full (rest from reference TRBV28 and TRBJ1-4): DVKVTQSSRYLVKRTGEKVFLECVQDMDHENMFWYRQDPGLGLRLIYFSYDVKMKEKGDIPEGYSVSREKKERFSLILESASTNQTSMYLCASTESATNEKLFFGSGTQLSVL.

The gene calls are TRBV7-9 and TRBJ1-4, with 9 bases fitting TRBD1. With V trimmed by 5 bases and J by 2 bases, 6 bases remained unmatched. CDR1 and CDR2 (germline): SEHNR, FQNEAQ (reference sequence). This CDR3 spans 16 amino acids. The CDR3 spells CASSLRGTGTNEKLFF. DNA for the CDR3: TGTGCCAGCAGCCTGAGAGGGACAGGGACTAATGAAAAACTGTTTTTT.

The J gene is TRBJ2-3, the V gene TRBV5-4, with a weak D call TRBD2 (6 bases). Trimming stripped 4 bases from V and 4 bases from J, with 10 bases between. This CDR3 contains 13 residues. Germline CDR1 and CDR2: SGHNT and YYREEE (reference sequence). Written as DNA, the CDR3 is TGTGCCAGCAGCCTGTGGGGGGCAGATACGCAGTATTTT. This translates into CASSLWGADTQYF.

J is TRBJ2-2 and V is TRBV5-1, with a weak D call TRBD1 (6 bases). CDR1 and CDR2 from the germline V gene are SGHRS and YFSETQ. V was pared by 3 bases and J by 6 bases, with 9 bases between. The CDR3 is 13 amino acids. The CDR3 is CASSSGVSGELFF. CDR3 bases: TGCGCCAGCAGCTCAGGGGTCTCCGGGGAGCTGTTTTTT. The full variable domain, rest sourced from reference TRBV5-1 and TRBJ2-2, is KAGVTQTPRYLIKTRGQQVTLSCSPISGHRSVSWYQQTPGQGLQFLFEYFSETQRNKGNFPGRFSGRQFSNSRSEMNVSTLELGDSALYLCASSSGVSGELFFGEGSRLTVL.

This clone was detected only once. In the same sample, other DNA sequences code for this CDR3. The chain is built from TRBV12-3 or TRBV12-4 and TRBJ1-2; D unclear. The V gene lost 1 base and the J gene lost 4 bases, with 4 bases spanning the gap. The CDR3 totals 12 residues. The CDR3 sequence: CASSLGSYGYTF. In DNA, the CDR3 is TGTGCCAGCAGTTTAGGCAGCTATGGCTACACCTTC.

The chain couples TRBV5-1 to TRBJ2-7; 8 nucleotides match TRBD1. Trimming took 3 bases from V and 7 from J; bases not matched to a gene: 6. Germline V gives CDR1 SGHRS, CDR2 YFSETQ. The CDR3 has 13 residues. This CDR3 is CASSWQQGGEQYF. CDR3 coding DNA: TGCGCCAGCAGCTGGCAACAGGGGGGAGAGCAGTACTTC.

Points on this clone: At one end the junction does not follow the germline gene, possibly because of a read error. CDR3 sequence reads: CAIKKIEADRAHF. Here the CDR3 DNA reads TGTGCCATCAAAAAGATTGAAGCAGACAGGGCTCATTTT. The chain links TRBV10-3 to TRBJ1-3; 7 bases are shared with TRBD1. Per germline, CDR1 ENHRY and CDR2 SYGVKD. This CDR3 spans 13 amino acids.

V and J are TRBV28 and TRBJ1-3; D is unclear. Germline lookup yields CDR1 MDHEN and CDR2 SYDVKM. CDR3 length: 13 amino acids. Deletions cut 9 bases from V and 0 bases from J, with 9 bases between. The CDR3 region has the DNA TGTGCCAGTTCCATGGCCTCTGGAAACACCATATATTTT. It translates to CASSMASGNTIYF.

The V gene is TRBV18, the J gene TRBJ2-6, with D unclear. V shed 2 bases and J shed 0 bases, with 5 bases lying between them. The CDR3 extends over 15 amino acids. Germline CDR1 KGHSH, CDR2 LQKENI. CDR3 sequence: CASSPDNSGANVLTF. CDR3 nucleotides: TGTGCCAGCTCACCAGACAACTCTGGGGCCAACGTCCTGACTTTC.

The chain recombines TRBV1 with TRBJ2-1; the table's D call, TRBD2, was not checked against the DNA. TRBV1 is deemed a pseudogene. This CDR3 is 16 amino acids long. Written as DNA, the CDR3 is TGCACCAGCAGCCGGCCCCTCGGGTGGGGGGATAGTGAGCAGTTCTTC. This codes for CTSSRPLGWGDSEQFF.

Regarding this clone: This sample includes further DNA sequences coding for the same CDR3. The chain links TRBV3-1 (or the pseudogene TRBV3-2) to TRBJ1-5; D gene uncertain. Germline CDR1 is LGHDT and CDR2 is YNNKEL (reference sequence). The V end lost 0 bases, the J end lost 3 bases, and 9 bases lay between the germline ends. CDR3 length: 15 residues. CDR3: CASSQESGPNQPQHF. CDR3 nucleotide sequence: TGTGCCAGCAGCCAAGAGAGCGGTCCCAATCAGCCCCAGCATTTT.

This rearrangement joins TRBV19 to TRBJ2-2, with TRBD1 identical over 8 bases. The ends lost 6 bases at V and 5 bases at J; junction bases unmatched: 5. The CDR3 consists of 14 residues. Germline assignment: CDR1 LNHDA and CDR2 SQIVND (reference sequence). Here the CDR3 reads CASRPTGETGELFF. CDR3 DNA sequence: TGTGCCAGTAGGCCGACAGGGGAAACCGGGGAGCTGTTTTTT.

This chain links TRBV7-3 with TRBJ2-3, with TRBD1 identical over 8 bases. The junction had 5 bases not matched to a gene; V was cut back by 1 base and J by 2 bases. Germline loops: CDR1 SGHTA, CDR2 FQGTGA. The CDR3 extends over 16 amino acids. This CDR3 reads CASSLRTGSSTDTQYF. As DNA, the CDR3 is TGTGCCAGCAGCTTAAGGACAGGGTCCTCCACAGATACGCAGTATTTT.

This clone was seen just once. The DNA of the CDR3 is TGCGCCAGCAGCTTGGCCGGTTCCGTAGCTGGAAACACCATATATTTT. Translating it yields CASSLAGSVAGNTIYF. This chain connects TRBV5-1 to TRBJ1-3; D is undetermined. The CDR3 contains 16 residues. The V end was cut by 0 bases, the J end by 2 bases, with 12 bases between. Germline assignment: CDR1 SGHRS and CDR2 YFSETQ.

CDR3 DNA: TGTGCCGCTGACAGGTATCCCGCTGAAGCTTTCTTT. Its translation is CAADRYPAEAFF. V usage is TRBV30 and J usage is TRBJ1-1; possible D gene TRBD1, 6 bases. Germline CDR1 reads GTSNPN; CDR2 reads SVGIG (reference sequence). With 8 bases removed from V and 6 bases from J, the gap between germline ends came to 16 bases. CDR3 length equals 12 residues.

The chain is built from TRBV5-1 and TRBJ2-7, with no clear D. The V gene lost 0 bases and the J gene lost 4 bases, with 11 bases spanning the gap. The V gene's germline CDR1 is SGHRS and CDR2 YFSETQ. The CDR3 totals 14 residues. DNA of the CDR3: TGCGCCAGCAGCTTGGGAGTAGCTAGTTACGAGCAGTACTTC. Translating it yields CASSLGVASYEQYF.

J is TRBJ2-7 and V is TRBV7-9, with 7 bases aligning to TRBD2. The J segment lost 3 bases and the V segment lost 7 bases, leaving 6 bases of the junction unmatched. The germline V gene encodes CDR1 SEHNR and CDR2 FQNEAQ (reference sequence). The CDR3 spans 13 residues. The CDR3 DNA sequence: TGTGCCAGCACTAGCGGTTCTGACTACGAGCAGTACTTC. This translates into CASTSGSDYEQYF. The full variable domain, its missing parts supplied by reference TRBV7-9 and TRBJ2-7, is DTGVSQNPRHKITKRGQNVTFRCDPISEHNRLYWYRQTLGQGPEFLTYFQNEAQLEKSRLLSDRFSAERPKGSFSTLEIQRTEQGDSAMYLCASTSGSDYEQYFGPGTRLTVT.

The J gene is TRBJ1-2, the V gene TRBV14; D gene uncertain. The CDR3 is 13 residues long. Germline assignment: CDR1 SGHDN and CDR2 FVKESK. V dropped 4 bases and J dropped 2 bases, with 8 bases sitting between them. CDR3 DNA: TGTGCCAGCAGCCCTGTCGGGAACTATGGCTACACCTTC. The encoded protein is CASSPVGNYGYTF.

This rearrangement joins TRBV9 to TRBJ2-1; D not resolved. Trimming took 0 bases from V and 8 from J, leaving 9 bases between them. This CDR3 is 13 amino acids long. The germline gives CDR1 SGDLS, CDR2 YYNGEE. The CDR3 reads CASSVGVSDEQFF. In nucleotides, the CDR3 is TGTGCCAGCAGCGTAGGTGTTTCGGATGAGCAGTTCTTC.

This chain joins TRBV27 and TRBJ1-4, with D unresolved. Germline V gene data show CDR1 as MNHEY and CDR2 as SMNVEV (reference sequence). The CDR3 is 13 residues long. The V end lost 3 bases, the J end lost 2 bases, and 4 bases lay between the germline ends. This CDR3 is CASSFSTNEKLFF. The DNA for the CDR3 is TGTGCCAGCAGTTTTTCGACTAATGAAAAACTGTTTTTT.

In nucleotides, the CDR3 is TGTGCCAGCAGTCTCCGGGACAGGGACGAAAAACTGTTTTTT. It encodes CASSLRDRDEKLFF. This chain connects TRBV28 to TRBJ1-4; 9 bases are shared with TRBD1. The CDR3 sequence is 14 residues long. Looked up from germline, CDR1 is MDHEN and CDR2 is SYDVKM. Trimming at V came to 5 bases and at J to 8 bases, leaving 6 bases not matched to a gene.

The V call is TRBV25-1, the J call TRBJ1-2, with a weak D call TRBD1 (5 bases). Germline V gene lookup returns CDR1 MGHDK and CDR2 SYGVNS. The CDR3 covers 15 residues. Trimming shortened V by 4 bases and J by 3 bases, and 15 bases separated the two germline ends. CDR3 sequence: CASSGAAGLHYGYTF. The CDR3 DNA is TGTGCCAGCAGTGGGGCGGCAGGGCTTCACTATGGCTACACCTTC.

The genes are TRBV25-1 and TRBJ2-7; 10 nucleotides line up with TRBD2. The germline CDR1 and CDR2 sequences are MGHDK and SYGVNS. The V and J ends lost 5 bases and 4 bases, in that order; junction bases with no gene match: 8. The CDR3 sequence is 15 residues long. CDR3 coding DNA: TGTGCCAGCAGTAAGGGACTAGCGAGGGATTACGAGCAGTACTTC. Its protein product is CASSKGLARDYEQYF.

V gene TRBV5-1 combines with J gene TRBJ2-7; 10 bases map to TRBD1. The V gene's germline CDR1 is SGHRS and CDR2 YFSETQ. The CDR3 sequence is 12 residues long. J was trimmed by 12 bases and V by 4 bases; bases with no gene match: 7. CDR3 residues: CASSLGQGDPYF. The CDR3 DNA reads as TGCGCCAGCAGCCTCGGACAGGGGGATCCGTACTTC.

The J gene is TRBJ1-3, the V gene TRBV30; D is undetermined. V lost 2 bases, J lost 4 bases, and 6 bases lay in between. The germline V gene encodes CDR1 GTSNPN and CDR2 SVGIG (reference sequence). The CDR3 spans 12 residues. Written as DNA, the CDR3 is TGTGCCTGGAGTCCGGAGGGAAACACCATATATTTT. This translates into CAWSPEGNTIYF.

The rearrangement links TRBV27 to TRBJ1-2; 11 bases line up with TRBD1. The length of the CDR3 is 16 residues. The V gene's germline CDR1 is MNHEY and CDR2 SMNVEV (reference sequence). The junction had 9 bases not matched to a gene; V was cut back by 5 bases and J by 4 bases. CDR3 sequence reads: CASSLTRTGGGYGYTF. CDR3 nucleotide sequence: TGTGCCAGCAGTCTGACCCGGACAGGGGGCGGCTATGGCTACACCTTC.